This T cell receptor (beta chain) was identified during a study of T cells in narcolepsy. Findings of the study overall: Autoreactive clonotypes reportedly recurred in blood of same and different patients, not controls. HCRT-specific and TRIB2-specific autoreactive clonotypes appeared among same-patient CSF and blood CD4+ clonotypes.

Germline loops: CDR1 SGDLS, CDR2 YYNGEE. Trimming removed 2 bases at V and 1 base at J, with 13 bases between. The CDR3 extends over 16 amino acids. Comment on this clone: The antigen remains unidentified.

Using immunoSEQ multiplex PCR, the repertoire was profiled, and TCRdb retains in-frame clones only, with some absent. The repertoire consists of 25,000 to 35,000 clones, with 60% to 85% occurring once and the leading ten covering 6.6%. This clonotype originated in a human donor in good health. The chain joins TRBV9 to TRBJ2-1; the D gene is possibly TRBD2 (6 bases). Sequenced sample: memory (CD45RA-) CD4+ T cells from blood. DNA for the CDR3: TGTGCCAGCAGCGTTGGGGGTAGCGGTTCCTACAATGAGCAGTTCTTC. Translation: CASSVGGSGSYNEQFF.